This T cell receptor (beta chain) was sequenced for a study of cytomegalovirus exposure and HLA in healthy donors. Study-wide context: The use of the same platform for the 95 to 150 validation repertoires and the 550 to 850 first-cohort repertoires was reported by a later analysis.

Method: immunoSEQ multiplex PCR; TCRdb's copy keeps in-frame clones and lacks some. In the table there are about 88,000 clones, about 96% of which are singletons. Germline-derived CDR1 and CDR2 are SGHNT and YYREEE (reference sequence). This CDR3 region has 13 residues. The V segment lost 5 bases and the J segment 6 bases; nucleotides outside the gene matches: 4. Study findings and constraints: A few CMV-associated chains were confirmed in vitro to be specific for CMV antigens.

A note on this clone: Its target is unknown.

Sequenced material: PBMCs. The sequence was obtained from a man younger than 35 in good health and CMV-seronegative. The V and J genes are TRBV5-4 and TRBJ2-2; 7 bases are a match to TRBD2. Here the CDR3 reads CASRDGGSGELFF. CDR3 DNA sequence: TGTGCCAGCAGGGACGGGGGGTCCGGGGAGCTGTTTTTT.